The 8 T cell receptor beta chains in this list originate from one sample, sequenced in a study of shared clonotypes between healthy human individuals (dated by TCRdb to 2020 to 2022). Library preparation used the immunoSEQ multiplex PCR assay. Entries here come from immuneACCESS through TCRdb and include only in-frame sequences with V and J called. Some clones fail to appear in such tables; in the studies checked, an unresolved V gene covers under half of the shortfall, and the cause of the remainder is unknown. The sample table records 950,000 to 1,300,000 clones; about 70% of these occur just once. In total, the top ten clones hold around 1.5% of the sample. Specimen: memory CD4+ T cells sorted from blood. Read against the paper, the sample's cell subset or site label means: CD45RA-negative fraction. The origin of the receptors is a man between 18 and 29 years old in good health.

The sample holds a few counts of this clone. This chain uses TRBV5-4 with TRBJ2-3; maybe TRBD2 (6 bases). Germline loops: CDR1 SGHNT, CDR2 YYREEE (reference sequence). The CDR3 covers 13 residues. The V and J ends lost 4 bases and 1 base respectively, with 7 bases between them. CDR3 protein: CASSGGGTDTQYF. The CDR3 DNA follows: TGTGCCAGCAGCGGCGGGGGCACAGATACGCAGTATTTT. Variable domain in full (rest from reference TRBV5-4 and TRBJ2-3): ETGVTQSPTHLIKTRGQQVTLRCSSQSGHNTVSWYQQALGQGPQFIFQYYREEENGRGNFPPRFSGLQFPNYSSELNVNALELDDSALYLCASSGGGTDTQYFGPGTRLTVL.

The chain is built from TRBV9 and TRBJ1-4; D not certain. CDR1 is SGDLS, CDR2 YYNGEE, per germline. This CDR3 spans 16 amino acids. The V and J ends lost 4 bases and 4 bases respectively, with 17 bases between them. The CDR3 spells CASSSTPGRYNEKLFF. The CDR3 region has the DNA TGTGCCAGCAGCTCCACCCCCGGACGGTATAATGAAAAACTGTTTTTT.

The chain is built from TRBV11-2 and TRBJ1-2, with D perhaps matching TRBD1 (6 bases). Per the germline V gene, CDR1 is SGHAT and CDR2 is FQNNGV. V was clipped by 5 bases and J by 7 bases, with 23 bases between them. This CDR3 has 16 amino acids. CDR3 loop: CASSPRGGAVKRGYTF. The DNA of the CDR3 is TGTGCCAGCAGCCCCCGGGGGGGGGCCGTAAAGCGTGGCTACACCTTC.

The chain uses TRBV6-6 and TRBJ1-5, with D unclear. The CDR3 length is 12 residues. With 5 bases removed from V and 5 bases from J, the gap between germline ends came to 7 bases. CDR1 MNHNY and CDR2 SVGAGI come from the germline V gene (reference sequence). The CDR3 nucleotides are TGTGCCAGCAGTGGTCATTATCAGCCCCAGCATTTT. Its translation is CASSGHYQPQHF.

The chain joins TRBV5-1 to TRBJ2-3, with 7 bases identical to TRBD1. This CDR3 region has 14 residues. Per germline, CDR1 SGHRS and CDR2 YFSETQ. The V gene end was trimmed by 7 bases and the J gene end by 0 bases; junction bases not matched to a gene: 5. In DNA, the CDR3 is TGCGCCAGCGGAGGACAGGCTAGCACAGATACGCAGTATTTT. Translation gives CASGGQASTDTQYF.

A note on this clone: Since a much larger clone is just one base distant, this may be a read error. Other DNA sequences in the same sample also yield this CDR3. J is TRBJ1-5 and V is TRBV6-1; 8 bases match TRBD1. The germline V gene encodes CDR1 MNHNS and CDR2 SASEGT. There are 13 residues in the CDR3. J gave up 2 bases and V 7 bases, and 1 base lay outside the gene matches. CDR3 nucleotides: TGTGCCAGCACGGGACAGGGCAATCAGCCCCAGCATTTT. It is translated as CASTGQGNQPQHF.

This clone was recorded a few times. The chain joins TRBV10-3 to TRBJ1-5; TRBD1 might be the D (6 bases). Germline assignment: CDR1 ENHRY and CDR2 SYGVKD. V shed 0 bases and J shed 3 bases, with 12 bases lying between them. The CDR3 length is 16 residues. The CDR3 is CAISESAGHDNQPQHF. CDR3 coding DNA: TGTGCCATCAGTGAGTCGGCGGGACATGACAATCAGCCCCAGCATTTT.

This clone showed up just a few times. Other nucleotide sequences in the sample specify the same CDR3. The chain carries TRBV5-1 and TRBJ2-2; D remains unclear. V shed 4 bases and J shed 3 bases, with 10 bases lying between them. The CDR3 has 14 residues. From germline, CDR1 is SGHRS and CDR2 YFSETQ. CDR3 residues: CASSPRTDTGELFF. For the CDR3, the DNA is TGCGCCAGCAGCCCGAGGACGGACACCGGGGAGCTGTTTTTT.